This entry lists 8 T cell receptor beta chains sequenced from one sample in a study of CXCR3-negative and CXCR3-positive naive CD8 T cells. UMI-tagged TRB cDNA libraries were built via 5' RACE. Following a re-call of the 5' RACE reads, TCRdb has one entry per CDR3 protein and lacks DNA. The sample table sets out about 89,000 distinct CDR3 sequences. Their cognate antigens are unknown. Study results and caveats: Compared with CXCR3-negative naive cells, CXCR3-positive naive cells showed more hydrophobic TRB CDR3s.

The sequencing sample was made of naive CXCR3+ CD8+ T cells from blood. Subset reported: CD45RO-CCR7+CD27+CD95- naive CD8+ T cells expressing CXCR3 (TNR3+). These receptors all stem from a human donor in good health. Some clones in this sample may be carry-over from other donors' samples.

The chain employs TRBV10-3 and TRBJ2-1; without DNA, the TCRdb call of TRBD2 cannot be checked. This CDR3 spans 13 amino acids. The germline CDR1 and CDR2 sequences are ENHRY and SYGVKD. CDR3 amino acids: CAISGGSYNEQFF.

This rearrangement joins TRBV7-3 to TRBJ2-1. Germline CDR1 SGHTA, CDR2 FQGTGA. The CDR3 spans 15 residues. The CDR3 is CASSSAGGSYNEQFF.

The CDR3: CSVVSGQGYEQFF. The chain couples TRBV29-1 to TRBJ2-1; TCRdb proposes TRBD1, but this gene call is untestable without DNA. The CDR3 totals 13 residues. Germline V gene lookup returns CDR1 SQVTM and CDR2 ANQGSEA.

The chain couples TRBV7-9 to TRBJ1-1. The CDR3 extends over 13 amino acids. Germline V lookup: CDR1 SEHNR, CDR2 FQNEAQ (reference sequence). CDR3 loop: CASSSVLNTEAFF.

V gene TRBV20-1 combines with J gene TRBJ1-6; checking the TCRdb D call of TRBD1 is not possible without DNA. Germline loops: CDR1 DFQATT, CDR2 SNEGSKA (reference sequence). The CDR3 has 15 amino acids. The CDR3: CSARIMGVEDSPLHF.

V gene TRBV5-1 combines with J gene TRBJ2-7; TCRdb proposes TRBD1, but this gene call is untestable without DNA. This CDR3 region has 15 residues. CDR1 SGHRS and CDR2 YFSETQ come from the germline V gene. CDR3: CASSLKYGGAYEQYF.

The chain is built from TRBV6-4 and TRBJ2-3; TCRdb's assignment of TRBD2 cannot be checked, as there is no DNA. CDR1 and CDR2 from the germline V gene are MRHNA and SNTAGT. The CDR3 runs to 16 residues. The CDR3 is CASSDLAGDETDTQYF.

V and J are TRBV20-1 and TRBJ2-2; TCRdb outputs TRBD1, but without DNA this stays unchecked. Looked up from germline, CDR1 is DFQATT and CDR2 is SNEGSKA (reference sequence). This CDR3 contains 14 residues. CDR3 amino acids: CSANDRANTGELFF.